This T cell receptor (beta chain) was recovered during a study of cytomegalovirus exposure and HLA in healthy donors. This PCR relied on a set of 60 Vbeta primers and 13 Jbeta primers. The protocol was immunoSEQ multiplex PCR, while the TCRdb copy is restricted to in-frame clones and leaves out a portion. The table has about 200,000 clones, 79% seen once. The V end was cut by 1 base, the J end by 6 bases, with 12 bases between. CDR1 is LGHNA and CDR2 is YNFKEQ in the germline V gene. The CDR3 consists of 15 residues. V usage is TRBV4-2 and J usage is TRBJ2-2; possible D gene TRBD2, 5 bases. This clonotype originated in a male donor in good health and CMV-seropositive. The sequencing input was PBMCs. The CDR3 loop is CASSQVSAGSGELFF. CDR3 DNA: TGTGCCAGCAGCCAAGTTTCGGCGGGCTCCGGGGAGCTGTTTTTT.